This is a list of T cell receptor beta chains from one sample in a study of CD8 T cells in ankylosing spondylitis. TCRdb re-called the 5' RACE reads through MiXCR, storing one row per CDR3 protein. The sample includes 250,000 to 300,000 distinct CDR3 sequences, 20% of them seen just once. Sequenced: blood, either unsorted or a sorted T cell fraction (not recorded which). These receptors all come from a male donor with ankylosing spondylitis or in good health (not recorded which). CDR3s include the opening cysteine and the closing phenylalanine or tryptophan. A D gene is named only where the DNA matches it firmly. A clone size is listed for some rows: how often the clone was seen (once, few, many), or a class if it is expanded.

cdr3_nt,cdr3_aa,clone_size,j_call,v_call,cdr3_length,d_call
TGCGCCAGCAGCCTCGGGACAGCGCCGGCAGTAGATACGCAGTATTTT,CASSLGTAPAVDTQYF,-,TRBJ2-3,TRBV5-1,16,TRBD1
TGTGCCAGCAGTACCGACCGGACAGGGGGTGGAGAGACCCAGTACTTC,CASSTDRTGGGETQYF,-,TRBJ2-5,TRBV12-3/TRBV12-4,16,TRBD1
TGTGCCAGCAGCTTTAGCATTTCAGATACGCAGTATTTT,CASSFSISDTQYF,-,TRBJ2-3,TRBV7-3,13,-
TGTGCCAGCAGTTTATCGACAGGACCGTTGCCGGAGACCCAGTACTTC,CASSLSTGPLPETQYF,-,TRBJ2-5,TRBV7-2,16,-
TGTGCCAGCATGAGATGGATACCCTACAATGAGCAGTTCTTC,CASMRWIPYNEQFF,many,TRBJ2-1,TRBV12-3/TRBV12-4,14,-
TGTGCCAGCAGCTTAGAAACCACCGGGACACCTCTTGGCTACACCTTC,CASSLETTGTPLGYTF,few,TRBJ1-2,TRBV7-8,16,-
TGTGCCAGCAGTGGCGGCGACTCTGGAAACACCATATATTTT,CASSGGDSGNTIYF,many,TRBJ1-3,TRBV12-3/TRBV12-4,14,-
TGCAGCATACAGGGGGCCTTCAACATTCAGTACTTC,CSIQGAFNIQYF,few,TRBJ2-4,TRBV20-1,12,TRBD1
TGTGCCAGCAGCTTGGAGGTCAGCCAAGAGACCCAGTACTTC,CASSLEVSQETQYF,-,TRBJ2-5,TRBV5-6,14,-
TGTGCCAGCAGCTTACATTTAGCGGGAGGTGCAGATACGCAGTATTTT,CASSLHLAGGADTQYF,few,TRBJ2-3,TRBV7-2,16,TRBD2
TGTGCCAGTAGCATGACAGGCAATCAGCCCCAGCATTTT,CASSMTGNQPQHF,few,TRBJ1-5,TRBV19,13,-
TGTGCCAGTACCCGTCCGGGGAGCTCCTACAATGAGCAGTTCTTC,CASTRPGSSYNEQFF,-,TRBJ2-1,TRBV19,15,-
TGCGCCAGCAGCTTGGAGGGCAAAAACATTCAGTACTTC,CASSLEGKNIQYF,few,TRBJ2-4,TRBV5-1,13,-
TGTGCCAGCAGTTTAGGGGGACTGGTCCCCGGGGAGCTGTTTTTT,CASSLGGLVPGELFF,-,TRBJ2-2,TRBV6-5,15,-
TGTGCCAGCAGCTTGGGCGGACCACTAGGCACAGATACGCAGTATTTT,CASSLGGPLGTDTQYF,few,TRBJ2-3,TRBV7-3,16,-
TGTGCCATCAGTGCGGATAAAGGCGATACGCAGTATTTT,CAISADKGDTQYF,-,TRBJ2-3,TRBV10-3,13,-
TGTGCCAGCAGTGCCCAACACTCTACTAGCGGGGGGGACACAGATACGCAGTATTTT,CASSAQHSTSGGDTDTQYF,-,TRBJ2-3,TRBV25-1,19,TRBD2
TGTGCCACCAGCAGCAACAGGGAAAACACCGGGGAGCTGTTTTTT,CATSSNRENTGELFF,many,TRBJ2-2,TRBV15,15,-
TGCAGCGTGGCAACTAGCGGGGGGGCTTTCCATACGCAGTATTTT,CSVATSGGAFHTQYF,-,TRBJ2-3,TRBV29-1,15,TRBD2
TGTGCCAGCAGTTCCGGGACTAGCTCCTTCTCTTTC,CASSSGTSSFSF,few,TRBJ2-7,TRBV12-3/TRBV12-4,12,TRBD2
TGCAGTGCTAGAGTGGGAGGAACTAGCTCTGGAAACACCATATATTTT,CSARVGGTSSGNTIYF,-,TRBJ1-3,TRBV20-1,16,-
TGTGCCAGCAGCCAAGGAGCGGGACGAAGCACAGATACGCAGTATTTT,CASSQGAGRSTDTQYF,few,TRBJ2-3,TRBV3-1,16,TRBD2
TGCAGTGCTAGAGATGGGCTCTTATATGAGCAGTTCTTC,CSARDGLLYEQFF,few,TRBJ2-1,TRBV20-1,13,-
TGTGCCACCAGTGATTTGGCGGGGACGGGGGCAGATACGCAGTATTTT,CATSDLAGTGADTQYF,-,TRBJ2-3,TRBV24-1,16,-
TGTGCTAGTGGTTTGGGACAGGGTGCTTTTGACCGCACAGATACGCAGTATTTT,CASGLGQGAFDRTDTQYF,-,TRBJ2-3,TRBV12-5,18,TRBD1